The rows below give T cell receptor beta chains drawn from one sample of a study of blood T cell repertoires in COVID-19. TCRdb keeps only in-frame clones here, not all; method: immunoSEQ multiplex PCR. Counted here are 150,000 to 200,000 clones, 85% to 90% occurring once; the ten biggest clones make up 7% to 7.5%. Material: peripheral blood. The receptor set was obtained from an elderly woman in a cohort sampled during active or convalescent COVID-19. CDR3s include the opening cysteine and the closing phenylalanine or tryptophan.

V,J,CDR3
TRBV6-1,TRBJ1-2,CASSSQMTGGDGYTF
TRBV9,TRBJ2-2,CASSVGGQSTGELFF
TRBV4-3,TRBJ1-4,CASSPHPRGLNEKLFF
TRBV5-4,TRBJ1-2,CASSSRTPTLLNYGYTF
TRBV7-9,TRBJ1-2,CASSFRQTGIYGYTF
TRBV19,TRBJ2-5,CASSIELAGLVAQYF
TRBV3-1/TRBV3-2,TRBJ2-5,CASSQDSLAGNWRETQYF
TRBV5-1,TRBJ1-2,CASSSTGYGYTF
TRBV14,TRBJ2-2,CASSQVINTGELFF
TRBV9,TRBJ2-7,CASSPGDGRYEQYF
TRBV19,TRBJ1-1,CASSIFQGAVNTEAFF
TRBV6-2/TRBV6-3,TRBJ2-4,CASSLSPQDIQYF
TRBV6-1,TRBJ1-5,CASSEARTVLYQPQHF
TRBV7-8,TRBJ2-6,CASSLARTGTSGANVLTF
TRBV27,TRBJ1-5,CASSGQGGNQPQHF
TRBV10-3,TRBJ1-1,CAINPSRDTEAFF
TRBV18,TRBJ1-3,CASSLKTGSGNTIYF
TRBV6-4,TRBJ1-4,CASRSGGSVNEKLFF
TRBV5-4,TRBJ2-2,CASSLGGGELFF
TRBV19,TRBJ1-5,CASKGVYSNQPQHF
TRBV18,TRBJ2-3,CASSPSTPPRDTQYF
TRBV30,TRBJ1-6,CAWSGLSSPLHF
TRBV30,TRBJ2-7,CAWSSPRKTYEQYF
TRBV5-1,TRBJ2-3,CASSSRLSTDTQYF
TRBV28,TRBJ1-1,CASSLPSGNTEAFF
TRBV18,TRBJ2-7,CASSPPDFSYEQYF
TRBV24-1,TRBJ2-3,CATSDSQRGAGNTDTQYF
TRBV24-1,TRBJ2-3,CATSDSRQGLVDTQYF
TRBV6-5,TRBJ2-1,CASRRPGQYNEQFF
TRBV2,TRBJ1-5,CASSFASSNQPQHF
TRBV7-6,TRBJ2-7,CASSSREPRDRLSYEQYF
TRBV3-1/TRBV3-2,TRBJ1-5,CASSQNVVSNQPQHF